The 10 T cell receptor beta chains given below trace back to one sample, sequenced in a study of shared clonotypes between healthy human individuals. The table came from immunoSEQ multiplex PCR; TCRdb's copy has only in-frame clones and leaves some out. The data contain fewer than 400,000 clones, over 65% of them singletons. The specimen was memory CD4+ T cells sorted from blood. Subset denoted: CD45RA-negative fraction. The source is a man under 40 in good health.

As regards this clone: The same CDR3 also results from other DNA sequences found in this sample. V and J are TRBV5-4 and TRBJ2-2; D uncertain. This CDR3 spans 15 amino acids. V was shortened by 0 bases and J by 3 bases, with 9 bases between the two germline ends. Germline CDR1 SGHNT, CDR2 YYREEE (reference sequence). The DNA for the CDR3 is TGTGCCAGCAGCTTGGCTGGGGTGGACACCGGGGAGCTGTTTTTT. Translated, it gives CASSLAGVDTGELFF.

This clone was seen a handful of times. V gene TRBV25-1 combines with J gene TRBJ2-2, with 8 bases identical to TRBD1. CDR1 MGHDK and CDR2 SYGVNS come from the germline V gene. The junction had 2 bases not matched to a gene; V was cut back by 8 bases and J by 0 bases. This CDR3 contains 14 residues. The CDR3 loop reads CASLGQANTGELFF. CDR3 in DNA: TGTGCCAGCCTGGGACAGGCGAACACCGGGGAGCTGTTTTTT.

The chain links TRBV9 to TRBJ2-7, with D tentatively TRBD2 (5 bases). This CDR3 comprises 13 residues. V dropped 0 bases and J dropped 5 bases, with 9 bases sitting between them. Germline V CDR1 and CDR2: SGDLS, YYNGEE. CDR3 in amino acids: CASSVDPSNEQYF. The CDR3 DNA sequence: TGTGCCAGCAGCGTAGACCCTAGCAACGAGCAGTACTTC.

The DNA for the CDR3 is TGTGCCAGCAGCTTGCCGACCGGACTAGCTGAGACCCAGTACTTC. Its protein product is CASSLPTGLAETQYF. This chain joins TRBV5-8 and TRBJ2-5; 8 bases are a match to TRBD2. The CDR3 spans 15 residues. CDR1 and CDR2 (germline): SGHTS, YDEGEE. V lost 1 base and J lost 5; bases outside the gene matches: 7.

The gene calls are TRBV27 and TRBJ1-1, with 8 nucleotides matching TRBD1. J was trimmed by 4 bases and V by 5 bases; bases with no gene match: 12. The CDR3 length is 16 residues. CDR1 and CDR2 from the germline V gene are MNHEY and SMNVEV (reference sequence). CDR3 sequence reads: CASSQGRGPGGTEAFF. The CDR3 bases are TGTGCCAGCAGTCAGGGCAGGGGGCCAGGTGGCACTGAAGCTTTCTTT.

This clone was counted once. The chain recombines TRBV28 with TRBJ2-7; D is possibly TRBD2 (6 bases). Germline V gene lookup returns CDR1 MDHEN and CDR2 SYDVKM. The CDR3 runs to 14 residues. Trimming stripped 7 bases from V and 2 bases from J, with 15 bases between. This CDR3 is CASMDLQRAYEQYF. DNA for the CDR3: TGTGCCAGCATGGACCTCCAGCGGGCCTACGAGCAGTACTTC.

This clone was detected a few times. This chain joins TRBV7-2 and TRBJ2-7; weak D call: TRBD1 (5 bases). Deletions cut 2 bases from V and 6 bases from J, with 17 bases between. Germline CDR1 reads SGHTA; CDR2 reads FQGNSA. This CDR3 is 15 amino acids long. CDR3 sequence: CASSLFQGGLGEQYF. The CDR3 coding sequence is TGTGCCAGCAGCTTATTTCAGGGCGGCCTAGGCGAGCAGTACTTC.

V is TRBV6-5 and J is TRBJ1-1; D is undetermined. Trimming left V 2 bases short and J 6 bases short, with 4 bases between. The germline V gene encodes CDR1 MNHEY and CDR2 SVGAGI. The CDR3 consists of 11 residues. This CDR3 reads CASSYQAEAFF. The CDR3 coding sequence is TGTGCCAGCAGTTACCAGGCTGAAGCTTTCTTT.

The V call is TRBV6-5, the J call TRBJ2-3; 9 bases agree with TRBD2. CDR1 MNHEY and CDR2 SVGAGI come from the germline V gene. The CDR3 runs 13 residues. The V gene end was trimmed by 6 bases and the J gene end by 4 bases; junction bases not matched to a gene: 2. CDR3 nucleotide sequence: TGTGCCAGCAGAGGACTAGCGTCAGATACGCAGTATTTT. Amino acid sequence: CASRGLASDTQYF.

This clone occurred once. The chain links TRBV20-1 to TRBJ1-4; no firm D call. This CDR3 contains 11 residues. Trimming took 4 bases from V and 8 from J, leaving 8 bases between them. CDR1 is DFQATT and CDR2 is SNEGSKA in the germline V gene (reference sequence). The CDR3 spells CSATSGEKLFF. The CDR3 region has the DNA TGCAGTGCTACGTCGGGGGAAAAACTGTTTTTT.